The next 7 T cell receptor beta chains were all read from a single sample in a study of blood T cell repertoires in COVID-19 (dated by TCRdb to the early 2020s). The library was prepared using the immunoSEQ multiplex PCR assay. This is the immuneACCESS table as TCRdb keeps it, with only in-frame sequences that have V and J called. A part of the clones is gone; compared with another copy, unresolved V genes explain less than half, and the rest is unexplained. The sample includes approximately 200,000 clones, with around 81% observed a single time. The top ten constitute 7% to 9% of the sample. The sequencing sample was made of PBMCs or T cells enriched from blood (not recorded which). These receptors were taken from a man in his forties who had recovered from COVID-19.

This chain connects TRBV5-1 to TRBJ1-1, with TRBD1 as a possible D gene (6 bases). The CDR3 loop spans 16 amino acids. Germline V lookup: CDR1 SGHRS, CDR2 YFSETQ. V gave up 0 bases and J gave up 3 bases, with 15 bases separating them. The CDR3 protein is CASSLGGGWTDTEAFF. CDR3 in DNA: TGCGCCAGCAGCTTGGGAGGGGGTTGGACAGACACTGAAGCTTTCTTT.

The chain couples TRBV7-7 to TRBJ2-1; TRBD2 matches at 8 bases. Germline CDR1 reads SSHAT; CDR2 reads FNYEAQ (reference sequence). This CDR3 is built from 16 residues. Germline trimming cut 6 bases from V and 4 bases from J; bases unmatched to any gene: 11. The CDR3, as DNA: TGTGCCAGCAGAAGACCCGGGGGGGTGTTTTACAATGAGCAGTTCTTC. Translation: CASRRPGGVFYNEQFF.

Here the CDR3 DNA reads TGCGCCAGCAGCCAAGTTGGACAGGTCTATGGCTACACCTTC. This sequence encodes CASSQVGQVYGYTF. The chain has TRBV4-3 and TRBJ1-2, with 7 bases identical to TRBD1. The V gene's germline CDR1 is LGHNA and CDR2 YSLEER. The ends lost 1 base at V and 4 bases at J; junction bases unmatched: 3. This CDR3 contains 14 residues.

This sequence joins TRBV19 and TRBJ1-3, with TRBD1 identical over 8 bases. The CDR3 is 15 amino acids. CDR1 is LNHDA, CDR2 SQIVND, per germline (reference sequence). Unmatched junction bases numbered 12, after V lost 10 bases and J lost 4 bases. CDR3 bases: TGTGCCACCAGTACAGGCAGGGGGCTCGGAAACACCATATATTTT. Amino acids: CATSTGRGLGNTIYF.

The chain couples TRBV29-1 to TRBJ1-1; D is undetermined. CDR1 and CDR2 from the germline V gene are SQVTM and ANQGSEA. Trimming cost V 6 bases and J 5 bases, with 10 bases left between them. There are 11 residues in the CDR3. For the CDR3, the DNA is TGCAGCGTCGGGGTTCTTACTGAAGCTTTCTTT. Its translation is CSVGVLTEAFF. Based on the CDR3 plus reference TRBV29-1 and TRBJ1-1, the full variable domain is SAVISQKPSRDICQRGTSLTIQCQVDSQVTMMFWYRQQPGQSLTLIATANQGSEATYESGFVIDKFPISRPNLTFSTLTVSNMSPEDSSIYLCSVGVLTEAFFGQGTRLTVV.

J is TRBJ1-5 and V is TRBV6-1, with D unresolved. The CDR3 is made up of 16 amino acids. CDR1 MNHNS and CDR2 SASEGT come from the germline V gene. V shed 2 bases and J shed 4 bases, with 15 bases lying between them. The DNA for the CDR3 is TGTGCCAGCAGTGAATGGGAGGGCGCCGGTAATCAGCCCCAGCATTTT. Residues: CASSEWEGAGNQPQHF.

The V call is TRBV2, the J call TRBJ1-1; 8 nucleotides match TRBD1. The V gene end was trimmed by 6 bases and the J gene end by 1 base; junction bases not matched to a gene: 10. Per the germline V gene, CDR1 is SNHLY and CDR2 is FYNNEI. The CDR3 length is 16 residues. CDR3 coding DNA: TGTGCCAGCAGGGGGACAGAGGGACAGGAGAACACTGAAGCTTTCTTT. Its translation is CASRGTEGQENTEAFF.